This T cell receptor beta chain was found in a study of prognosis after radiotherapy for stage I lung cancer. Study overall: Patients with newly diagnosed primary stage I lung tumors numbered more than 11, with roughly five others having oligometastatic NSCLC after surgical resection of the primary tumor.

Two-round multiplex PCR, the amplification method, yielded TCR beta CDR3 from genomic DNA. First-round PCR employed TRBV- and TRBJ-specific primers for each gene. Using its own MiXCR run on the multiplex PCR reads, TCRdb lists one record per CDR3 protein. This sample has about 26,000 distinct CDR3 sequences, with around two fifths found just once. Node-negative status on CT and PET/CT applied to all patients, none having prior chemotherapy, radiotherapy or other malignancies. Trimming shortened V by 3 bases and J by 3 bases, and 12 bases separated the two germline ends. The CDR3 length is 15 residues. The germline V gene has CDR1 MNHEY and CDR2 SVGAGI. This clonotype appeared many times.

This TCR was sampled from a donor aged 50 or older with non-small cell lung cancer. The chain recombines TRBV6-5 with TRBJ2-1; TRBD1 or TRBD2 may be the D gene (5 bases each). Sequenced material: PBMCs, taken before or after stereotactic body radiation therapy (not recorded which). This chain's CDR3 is CASSYGTGVYNEQFF. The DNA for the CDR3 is TGTGCCAGCAGTTATGGGACCGGCGTCTACAATGAGCAGTTCTTC.